The rows below give T cell receptor beta chains drawn from one sample of a study of blood T cell repertoires in COVID-19. Repertoires were generated with immunoSEQ multiplex PCR, while TCRdb's copy carries only in-frame clones and drops some. This table holds roughly 170,000 clones, roughly four fifths found once. Sequenced: peripheral blood. These receptors originate from a human donor in a cohort sampled during active COVID-19. Each CDR3 is given with its conserved first and last residue. The order of the fields is V gene, J gene, D gene, clone size, CDR3 protein, CDR3 DNA. A D gene is named only where the DNA matches it firmly. For some rows the clone size is stated as once, few or many, or as a class when expanded; others skip it.

V: TRBV11-1
J: TRBJ2-3
D: .
size: .
CDR3: CASSLSTDTQYF
DNA: TGTGCCAGCAGCCTTAGCACAGATACGCAGTATTTT

V: TRBV6-5
J: TRBJ2-1
D: .
size: once
CDR3: CASSYGRAVPYNEQFF
DNA: TGTGCCAGCAGTTACGGCAGGGCCGTTCCCTACAATGAGCAGTTCTTC

V: TRBV19
J: TRBJ2-5
D: .
size: .
CDR3: CASSADRETQYF
DNA: TGTGCCAGTAGTGCTGACAGGGAGACCCAGTACTTC

V: TRBV9
J: TRBJ2-1
D: TRBD2
size: .
CDR3: CASSVSGGTYNEQFF
DNA: TGTGCCAGCAGCGTCAGCGGGGGGACCTACAATGAGCAGTTCTTC

V: TRBV6-5
J: TRBJ1-4
D: .
size: .
CDR3: CASSYALGDEKLFF
DNA: TGTGCCAGCAGTTACGCCCTAGGCGACGAAAAACTGTTTTTT

V: TRBV7-8
J: TRBJ1-2
D: .
size: once
CDR3: CASSFGEWGVVNYGYTF
DNA: TGTGCCAGCAGCTTTGGGGAGTGGGGAGTAGTTAACTATGGCTACACCTTC

V: TRBV4-1
J: TRBJ2-6
D: .
size: .
CDR3: CASSQSLGANVLTF
DNA: TGCGCCAGCAGCCAATCGTTGGGGGCCAACGTCCTGACTTTC

V: TRBV7-3
J: TRBJ2-7
D: TRBD2
size: once
CDR3: CASSFDRTSGGACEQYF
DNA: TGTGCCAGCAGCTTCGACCGGACTAGCGGGGGGGCATGCGAGCAGTACTTC

V: TRBV5-1
J: TRBJ2-7
D: .
size: .
CDR3: CASSSPTGPPYEQYF
DNA: TGCGCCAGCAGCTCGCCTACAGGGCCCCCCTACGAGCAGTACTTC

V: TRBV29-1
J: TRBJ1-1
D: TRBD1
size: once
CDR3: CSVGTGGIQNTEAFF
DNA: TGCAGCGTTGGGACAGGGGGCATTCAGAACACTGAAGCTTTCTTT

V: TRBV27
J: TRBJ2-7
D: .
size: .
CDR3: CASSLTPSEVGYEQYF
DNA: TGTGCCAGCAGTTTAACCCCGTCGGAGGTAGGGTACGAGCAGTACTTC

V: TRBV18
J: TRBJ2-7
D: TRBD1
size: few
CDR3: CASSPPRGQVGGEQYF
DNA: TGTGCCAGCTCACCACCCCGAGGACAGGTTGGTGGCGAGCAGTACTTC

V: TRBV4-1
J: TRBJ2-3
D: TRBD2
size: once
CDR3: CASSQDLGSGVTDTQYF
DNA: TGCGCCAGCAGCCAAGATCTCGGTAGCGGGGTTACAGATACGCAGTATTTT

V: TRBV7-9
J: TRBJ2-7
D: TRBD1
size: few
CDR3: CASSDDRGREQYF
DNA: TGTGCCAGCAGCGACGACAGGGGGCGCGAGCAGTACTTC

V: TRBV7-2
J: TRBJ1-5
D: .
size: .
CDR3: CASSLVGGRTNQPQHF
DNA: TGTGCCAGCAGCTTAGTGGGAGGCCGGACAAATCAGCCCCAGCATTTT

V: TRBV2
J: TRBJ2-5
D: .
size: .
CDR3: CASSGYREAQETQYF
DNA: TGTGCCAGCAGTGGATACAGGGAAGCCCAAGAGACCCAGTACTTC

V: TRBV6-5
J: TRBJ2-5
D: .
size: .
CDR3: CASVRQSQETQYF
DNA: TGTGCCAGCGTTAGACAGTCCCAAGAGACCCAGTACTTC

V: TRBV4-1
J: TRBJ2-2
D: TRBD2
size: .
CDR3: CASSPSGGASTGELFF
DNA: TGCGCCAGCAGCCCTAGCGGGGGGGCGAGCACCGGGGAGCTGTTTTTT

V: TRBV2
J: TRBJ2-7
D: .
size: .
CDR3: CASSSGSYEQYF
DNA: TGTGCCAGCAGTTCCGGTTCCTACGAGCAGTACTTC

V: TRBV25-1
J: TRBJ2-5
D: TRBD2
size: .
CDR3: CASSALAGQETQYF
DNA: TGTGCCAGCAGTGCCCTAGCGGGACAAGAGACCCAGTACTTC

V: TRBV5-6
J: TRBJ1-2
D: .
size: .
CDR3: CASSWGFGPTDSDYTF
DNA: TGTGCCAGCAGCTGGGGATTTGGACCGACAGATTCCGACTACACCTTC

V: TRBV7-7
J: TRBJ2-5
D: .
size: .
CDR3: CASSLRSREETQYF
DNA: TGTGCTAGCAGCTTAAGGTCCAGGGAAGAGACCCAGTACTTC

V: TRBV6-5
J: TRBJ1-6
D: TRBD1
size: .
CDR3: CASMRQGNSPLHF
DNA: TGTGCCAGCATGAGACAGGGGAATTCACCCCTCCACTTT

V: TRBV19
J: TRBJ2-1
D: TRBD2
size: .
CDR3: CASSATSGGELYNEQFF
DNA: TGTGCCAGTAGTGCGACTAGCGGGGGGGAACTCTACAATGAGCAGTTCTTC

V: TRBV6-1
J: TRBJ1-5
D: .
size: .
CDR3: CASSEWQYSNQPQHF
DNA: TGTGCCAGCAGTGAATGGCAGTATAGCAATCAGCCCCAGCATTTT

V: TRBV19
J: TRBJ2-1
D: TRBD2
size: .
CDR3: CASSILAGGGNEQFF
DNA: TGTGCCAGTTCGATCCTAGCGGGGGGGGGCAATGAGCAGTTCTTC

V: TRBV6-5
J: TRBJ1-6
D: TRBD1
size: .
CDR3: CASSQTGVFNSPLHF
DNA: TGTGCCAGCAGCCAGACAGGGGTTTTTAATTCACCCCTCCACTTT

V: TRBV4-1
J: TRBJ1-1
D: .
size: once
CDR3: CASSQGGRGTEAFF
DNA: TGCGCCAGCAGCCAAGGAGGCAGGGGCACTGAAGCTTTCTTT

V: TRBV11-2
J: TRBJ1-3
D: .
size: .
CDR3: CASSQPSRAGNTIYF
DNA: TGTGCCAGCAGTCAGCCAAGCAGGGCTGGAAACACCATATATTTT

V: TRBV10-3
J: TRBJ2-1
D: TRBD2
size: few
CDR3: CAISESASGGAGSYNEQFF
DNA: TGTGCCATCAGTGAGTCTGCTAGCGGGGGGGCAGGGTCCTACAATGAGCAGTTCTTC

V: TRBV12-5
J: TRBJ1-1
D: .
size: .
CDR3: CASHNGVEDTEAFF
DNA: TGTGCGAGTCACAACGGGGTCGAGGACACTGAAGCTTTCTTT

V: TRBV10-3
J: TRBJ2-1
D: .
size: .
CDR3: CAISDQRGGAEQFF
DNA: TGTGCCATCAGTGACCAAAGGGGGGGAGCTGAGCAGTTCTTC

V: TRBV5-1
J: TRBJ2-6
D: .
size: .
CDR3: CASTGLSSGANVLTF
DNA: TGCGCCAGCACGGGACTTTCCTCTGGGGCCAACGTCCTGACTTTC

V: TRBV19
J: TRBJ2-7
D: TRBD2
size: .
CDR3: CASSPGGGTAYEQYF
DNA: TGTGCCAGTAGCCCCGGGGGGGGCACGGCCTACGAGCAGTACTTC

V: TRBV6-5
J: TRBJ2-7
D: TRBD2
size: .
CDR3: CASGTSGVYEQYF
DNA: TGTGCCAGCGGGACTAGCGGGGTCTACGAGCAGTACTTC

V: TRBV19
J: TRBJ1-1
D: .
size: .
CDR3: CASSISNRGTEAFF
DNA: TGTGCCAGTAGTATCTCCAACCGGGGCACTGAAGCTTTCTTT

V: TRBV5-4
J: TRBJ2-3
D: .
size: .
CDR3: CASSLDDRSDTQYF
DNA: TGTGCCAGCAGCCTAGATGACAGATCAGATACGCAGTATTTT

V: TRBV25-1
J: TRBJ1-1
D: .
size: .
CDR3: CASSFTQRDTEAFF
DNA: TGTGCCAGCAGTTTCACGCAGCGGGACACTGAAGCTTTCTTT

V: TRBV5-1
J: TRBJ2-2
D: .
size: .
CDR3: CASSPAQGGYDTGELFF
DNA: TGCGCCAGCAGCCCGGCGCAGGGGGGTTACGACACCGGGGAGCTGTTTTTT

V: TRBV21-1
J: TRBJ1-1
D: .
size: .
CDR3: CASRPGVPEAFF
DNA: TGTGCCAGCCGCCCCGGGGTCCCTGAAGCTTTCTTT

V: TRBV7-2
J: TRBJ1-1
D: .
size: few
CDR3: CASSTNQETEAFF
DNA: TGTGCCAGCAGCACAAACCAGGAAACTGAAGCTTTCTTT